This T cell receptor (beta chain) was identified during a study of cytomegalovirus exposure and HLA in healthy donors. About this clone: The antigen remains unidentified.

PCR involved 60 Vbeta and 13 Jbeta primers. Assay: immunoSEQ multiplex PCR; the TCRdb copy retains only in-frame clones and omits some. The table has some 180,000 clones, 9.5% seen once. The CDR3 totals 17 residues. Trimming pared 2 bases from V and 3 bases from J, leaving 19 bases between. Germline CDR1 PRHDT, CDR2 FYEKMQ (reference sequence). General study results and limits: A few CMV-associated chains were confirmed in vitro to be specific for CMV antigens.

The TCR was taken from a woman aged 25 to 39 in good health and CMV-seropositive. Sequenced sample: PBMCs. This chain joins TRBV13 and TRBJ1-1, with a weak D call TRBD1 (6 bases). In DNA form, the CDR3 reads TGTGCCAGCAGCTTAAGCCCGGCCAGGGGCGATTACACTGAAGCTTTCTTT. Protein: CASSLSPARGDYTEAFF.